The sequence of this TCR beta chain was determined in a study of blood T cell repertoires in COVID-19. The method was immunoSEQ multiplex PCR; TCRdb's version includes in-frame clones alone and lacks a portion of them. The table records approximately 150,000 clones, 84% of them present only once. Germline lookup yields CDR1 LNHDA and CDR2 SQIVND (reference sequence). With 7 bases clipped from V and 7 bases from J, the junction kept 9 bases outside the gene matches. This CDR3 contains 14 residues. The chain links TRBV19 to TRBJ1-1, with 10 positions matching TRBD1. The material sequenced was PBMCs or T cells enriched from blood (not recorded which). The source of this sequence is a man in his forties with acute COVID-19. CDR3 loop: CASTQTGGRIEAFF. DNA of the CDR3: TGTGCCAGTACCCAGACAGGGGGCCGGATTGAAGCTTTCTTT.